Shown below are 17 T cell receptor beta chains from a single sample sequenced in a study of OX40 agonist ivuxolimab in advanced cancers. The data were produced by immunoSEQ multiplex PCR, yet TCRdb's version contains in-frame clones alone and is incomplete. Of 69,000 or so clones detected, around 91% appear once; the ten largest clones hold roughly 6.5%. The source material was CD4+ or CD8+ T cells sorted from blood, sampled in a trial of the OX40 agonist ivuxolimab. The source of these receptors is an adult with an advanced solid tumor such as melanoma, head and neck, liver or kidney cancer.

The J gene is TRBJ1-5, the V gene TRBV7-8; the D is unclear. CDR1 is SGHVS, CDR2 FQNEAQ, per germline. CDR3 size: 13 residues. V gave up 8 bases and J gave up 0 bases, with 8 bases separating them. CDR3 bases: TGTGCCAGCGGAATATATAGCAATCAGCCCCAGCATTTT. This gives the protein CASGIYSNQPQHF.

The chain combines TRBV6-1 with TRBJ1-4; no clear D gene. There are 15 residues in the CDR3. Germline values: CDR1 MNHNS, CDR2 SASEGT. V lost 2 bases to trimming and J lost 4 bases, with 11 bases between them. The CDR3 DNA reads as TGTGCCAGCAGTGAATTCGGTCATTATAATGAAAAACTGTTTTTT. Protein: CASSEFGHYNEKLFF.

The rearrangement links TRBV11-2 to TRBJ2-7; no firm D call. The ends were cut back, 4 bases at V and 0 bases at J, with 4 bases in the middle. This CDR3 has 12 residues. The germline V gene has CDR1 SGHAT and CDR2 FQNNGV. The CDR3 region is CASSSASYEQYF. The CDR3 region has the DNA TGTGCCAGCAGCTCCGCCTCCTACGAGCAGTACTTC.

The V and J genes are TRBV7-8 and TRBJ1-1, with 7 bases fitting TRBD1. V shed 5 bases, J shed 2 bases, and the junction held 11 bases outside the gene matches. The CDR3 has 16 amino acids. Germline assignment: CDR1 SGHVS and CDR2 FQNEAQ. The CDR3 nucleotides read TGTGCCAGCAGCCCCCGTGAACGACAGGGAAACACTGAAGCTTTCTTT. Its protein is CASSPRERQGNTEAFF.

This chain's CDR3 is CASSIGRGSNQPQHF. The CDR3 DNA reads TGCGCCAGCAGCATCGGGAGGGGCAGCAATCAGCCCCAGCATTTT. The chain uses TRBV4-3 and TRBJ1-5; D may be TRBD1 (5 bases). The V and J ends lost 5 bases and 1 base respectively, with 12 bases between them. The germline gives CDR1 LGHNA, CDR2 YSLEER. The CDR3 is made up of 15 amino acids.

The rearrangement uses TRBV7-6 and TRBJ1-1, with D perhaps TRBD1 (5 bases). CDR1 and CDR2 from the germline V gene are SGHVS and FNYEAQ. CDR3 size: 14 residues. V was shortened by 4 bases and J by 3 bases, with 12 bases between the two germline ends. CDR3 sequence (DNA): TGTGCCAGCAGCTGGGGGGACGGGTACACTGAAGCTTTCTTT. Translating it yields CASSWGDGYTEAFF.

The chain links TRBV18 to TRBJ1-6; no clear D. Trimming pared 3 bases from V and 0 bases from J, leaving 6 bases between. Germline V gene lookup returns CDR1 KGHSH and CDR2 LQKENI. CDR3 length: 15 residues. CDR3 sequence reads: CASSPGSSYNSPLHF. CDR3 nucleotide sequence: TGTGCCAGCTCACCTGGGAGCTCCTATAATTCACCCCTCCACTTT.

The V and J genes are TRBV30 and TRBJ1-2; weak D call: TRBD1 (6 bases). This CDR3 comprises 13 residues. The V end lost 1 base, the J end lost 2 bases, and 8 bases lay between the germline ends. Germline loops: CDR1 GTSNPN, CDR2 SVGIG (reference sequence). CDR3 amino acids: CAWSEGGNYGYTF. The CDR3 DNA reads TGTGCCTGGAGTGAGGGGGGGAACTATGGCTACACCTTC.

This clone was seen only a few times. The genes are TRBV19 and TRBJ2-2; D is perhaps TRBD1 or TRBD2 (5 bases each). Germline V gives CDR1 LNHDA, CDR2 SQIVND (reference sequence). This CDR3 has 16 residues. Trimming removed 5 bases from V and 3 bases from J, with 16 bases in between. Here the CDR3 reads CASSDTGTRYTGELFF. The CDR3 nucleotides read TGTGCCAGTAGTGATACCGGGACCAGGTACACCGGGGAGCTGTTTTTT.

This chain uses TRBV2 with TRBJ2-1; the D is unclear. CDR1 SNHLY and CDR2 FYNNEI come from the germline V gene. V was cut by 11 bases and J by 8 bases, with 19 bases left in between. The CDR3 is 13 residues long. The CDR3 DNA is TGTGCCCTCGACGCGGACGAAACGGATGAGCAGTTCTTC. Protein sequence: CALDADETDEQFF.

The chain carries TRBV25-1 and TRBJ1-1, with D hard to call. V was pared by 2 bases and J by 0 bases, with 7 bases between. Per the germline V gene, CDR1 is MGHDK and CDR2 is SYGVNS. The CDR3 spans 14 residues. The DNA for the CDR3 is TGTGCCAGCAGTGAAGAGGACGTGAACACTGAAGCTTTCTTT. Translation gives CASSEEDVNTEAFF.

CDR3 in amino acids: CASSYQGGDGYTF. For the CDR3, the DNA is TGTGCCAGCAGTTACCAGGGAGGGGATGGCTACACCTTC. The chain carries TRBV6-5 and TRBJ1-2; D is perhaps TRBD1 (5 bases). This CDR3 comprises 13 residues. The V end lost 2 bases, the J end lost 6 bases, and 10 bases lay between the germline ends. Germline values: CDR1 MNHEY, CDR2 SVGAGI.

The genes are TRBV19 and TRBJ2-7; 9 positions agree with TRBD1. V was clipped by 6 bases and J by 2 bases; unmatched bases: 2. This CDR3 comprises 13 residues. Germline lookup yields CDR1 LNHDA and CDR2 SQIVND (reference sequence). CDR3 bases: TGTGCCAGTAGCCGGGACAGGGCCTACGAGCAGTACTTC. As protein: CASSRDRAYEQYF.

V and J are TRBV9 and TRBJ1-1; 7 bases match TRBD1. Germline lookup yields CDR1 SGDLS and CDR2 YYNGEE. V lost 0 bases, J lost 7 bases, and 15 bases stayed unmatched. This CDR3 is built from 17 residues. CDR3 residues: CASSVGTQTGATYEAFF. The CDR3 DNA reads TGTGCCAGCAGCGTAGGAACACAAACAGGGGCTACCTATGAAGCTTTCTTT. The whole variable domain, filled in from reference TRBV9 and TRBJ1-1, reads DSGVTQTPKHLITATGQRVTLRCSPRSGDLSVYWYQQSLDQGLQFLIQYYNGEERAKGNILERFSAQQFPDLHSELNLSSLELGDSALYFCASSVGTQTGATYEAFFGQGTRLTVV.

This clone has a handful of counts. Other DNA variants within this sample encode the same CDR3. This sequence joins TRBV7-9 and TRBJ2-5; D gene unclear. Trimming removed 4 bases at V and 5 bases at J, with 5 bases between. The CDR3 totals 11 residues. Germline V gene sequence: CDR1 SEHNR, CDR2 FQNEAQ (reference sequence). The CDR3 DNA is TGTGCCAGCAGCTCCGTGGAGACCCAGTACTTC. Its translation is CASSSVETQYF.

This rearrangement joins TRBV7-2 to TRBJ1-6, with D possibly TRBD1 on 5 matching bases. From germline, CDR1 is SGHTA and CDR2 FQGNSA. The CDR3 extends over 17 amino acids. V was trimmed by 3 bases and J by 3 bases, leaving 15 bases between them. Here the CDR3 reads CASSLGRSLNYNSPLHF. The CDR3 DNA reads as TGTGCCAGCAGCTTGGGACGGTCACTTAACTATAATTCACCCCTCCACTTT. Full variable domain (outside the CDR3, taken from reference TRBV7-2 and TRBJ1-6): GAGVSQSPSNKVTEKGKDVELRCDPISGHTALYWYRQSLGQGLEFLIYFQGNSAPDKSGLPSDRFSAERTGGSVSTLTIQRTQQEDSAVYLCASSLGRSLNYNSPLHFGNGTRLTVT.

This chain links TRBV7-6 with TRBJ1-1, with 7 bases fitting TRBD1. The junction had 8 bases not matched to a gene; V was cut back by 4 bases and J by 6 bases. Per the germline V gene, CDR1 is SGHVS and CDR2 is FNYEAQ. This CDR3 has 14 residues. The CDR3 nucleotides read TGTGCCAGCAGCTCGAGACAGGGAACGGCTGAAGCTTTCTTT. This gives the protein CASSSRQGTAEAFF.